The 20 T cell receptor beta chains given below trace back to one sample, sequenced in a study of blood T cell repertoires in COVID-19. The repertoire was sequenced with immunoSEQ multiplex PCR; TCRdb's copy has only in-frame clones and lacks some. Altogether 410,000 or so clones are present, around 86% being singletons, with the ten largest covering around 1.4%. The sequencing input was peripheral blood. The source is a woman in her thirties with active or convalescent COVID-19.

The J gene is TRBJ2-1, the V gene TRBV7-9; D may be TRBD2 (5 bases). Germline V gene lookup returns CDR1 SEHNR and CDR2 FQNEAQ (reference sequence). The CDR3 extends over 16 amino acids. V gave up 5 bases and J gave up 6 bases, with 20 bases separating them. The CDR3 protein is CASSPREGPDPNEQFF. The DNA for the CDR3 is TGTGCCAGCAGCCCCCGTGAGGGCCCGGACCCCAATGAGCAGTTCTTC.

This chain links TRBV5-1 with TRBJ1-4; the D gene is possibly TRBD1 (5 bases). Germline CDR1 is SGHRS and CDR2 is YFSETQ. The CDR3 is made up of 18 amino acids. Trimming stripped 0 bases from V and 3 bases from J, with 18 bases between. The CDR3 sequence is CASSLVRQDEGANEKLFF. In DNA, the CDR3 is TGCGCCAGCAGCTTGGTGAGGCAGGATGAAGGGGCTAATGAAAAACTGTTTTTT. Combining the CDR3 with reference TRBV5-1 and TRBJ1-4 gives the whole variable domain KAGVTQTPRYLIKTRGQQVTLSCSPISGHRSVSWYQQTPGQGLQFLFEYFSETQRNKGNFPGRFSGRQFSNSRSEMNVSTLELGDSALYLCASSLVRQDEGANEKLFFGSGTQLSVL.

The chain combines TRBV29-1 with TRBJ2-7; D ambiguous. Germline CDR1 and CDR2: SQVTM and ANQGSEA. The germline V and J ends were trimmed by 0 bases and 3 bases, with 6 bases remaining between them. The CDR3 is made up of 12 amino acids. The CDR3 sequence: CSVEDSFYEQYF. CDR3 nucleotide sequence: TGCAGCGTTGAAGACTCGTTCTACGAGCAGTACTTC.

This sequence joins TRBV18 and TRBJ1-1; no definite D call. The V gene's germline CDR1 is KGHSH and CDR2 LQKENI. This CDR3 spans 12 amino acids. The V end was cut by 3 bases, the J end by 6 bases, with 8 bases between. CDR3 in amino acids: CASSPPGSEAFF. As DNA, the CDR3 is TGTGCCAGCTCACCCCCGGGGTCTGAAGCTTTCTTT. The entire variable domain, with the rest obtained from reference TRBV18 and TRBJ1-1, is as follows: NAGVMQNPRHLVRRRGQEARLRCSPMKGHSHVYWYRQLPEEGLKFMVYLQKENIIDESGMPKERFSAEFPKEGPSILRIQQVVRGDSAAYFCASSPPGSEAFFGQGTRLTVV.

The chain links TRBV6-1 to TRBJ2-1; 10 bases are a match to TRBD2. The ends lost 2 bases at V and 7 bases at J; junction bases unmatched: 2. The length of the CDR3 is 14 residues. Germline V CDR1 and CDR2: MNHNS, SASEGT. The CDR3 region has the DNA TGTGCCAGCAGTGAACTAGCGGGGGAGAATGAGCAGTTCTTC. It yields the protein CASSELAGENEQFF.

The rearrangement links TRBV19 to TRBJ2-1, with a possible D match to TRBD2 (5 bases). CDR1 and CDR2 (germline): LNHDA, SQIVND (reference sequence). Trimming left V 8 bases short and J 3 bases short, with 14 bases between. The CDR3 totals 14 residues. CDR3 DNA: TGTGCCAGTGACCCCACGGGGAGCTACAATGAGCAGTTCTTC. This sequence encodes CASDPTGSYNEQFF.

The chain recombines TRBV6-5 with TRBJ1-1, with 8 bases lining up with TRBD1. Germline loops: CDR1 MNHEY, CDR2 SVGAGI. V lost 0 bases to trimming and J lost 5 bases; unmatched junction nucleotides: 8. The CDR3 runs 16 residues. Here the CDR3 DNA reads TGTGCCAGCAGTTACTCGAGGGGACACAGGGGGACTGAAGCTTTCTTT. This codes for CASSYSRGHRGTEAFF.

The rearrangement uses TRBV10-3 and TRBJ2-1; possibly TRBD2 for D (6 bases). This CDR3 contains 14 residues. Per the germline V gene, CDR1 is ENHRY and CDR2 is SYGVKD. Trimming pared 5 bases from V and 8 bases from J, leaving 16 bases between. CDR3 nucleotides: TGTGCCATCAGTTGGAGGGGTGGGGTGGATGAGCAGTTCTTC. Translating it yields CAISWRGGVDEQFF.

The chain couples TRBV28 to TRBJ1-1; unclear D gene. CDR1 is MDHEN and CDR2 is SYDVKM in the germline V gene. With 7 bases removed from V and 1 base from J, the gap between germline ends came to 10 bases. The CDR3 has 13 residues. The CDR3 coding sequence is TGTGCCAGCATCACCTCGGGGAACACTGAAGCTTTCTTT. Its protein is CASITSGNTEAFF. Looking up the rest from reference TRBV28 and TRBJ1-1 gives the full variable domain: DVKVTQSSRYLVKRTGEKVFLECVQDMDHENMFWYRQDPGLGLRLIYFSYDVKMKEKGDIPEGYSVSREKKERFSLILESASTNQTSMYLCASITSGNTEAFFGQGTRLTVV.

In this sample, this clone turned up once. This sequence joins TRBV19 and TRBJ1-1, with TRBD1 identical over 9 bases. CDR3 size: 17 residues. Germline CDR1 LNHDA, CDR2 SQIVND (reference sequence). Germline trimming cut 4 bases from V and 0 bases from J; bases unmatched to any gene: 9. Here the CDR3 reads CASSTLQGALMNTEAFF. Here the CDR3 DNA reads TGTGCCAGTAGTACTCTACAGGGGGCCTTAATGAACACTGAAGCTTTCTTT.

Only a few counts were recorded for this clone. The rearrangement joins TRBV5-1 to TRBJ2-1; 11 bases are a match to TRBD1. This CDR3 has 16 residues. Germline CDR1 reads SGHRS; CDR2 reads YFSETQ. Trimming at V came to 2 bases and at J to 7 bases, leaving 8 bases not matched to a gene. The CDR3 coding sequence is TGCGCCAGCAGCTTTAGGACAGGGGGCGTTTCGAATGAGCAGTTCTTC. Its protein product is CASSFRTGGVSNEQFF.

The chain joins TRBV5-6 to TRBJ1-5; a weak D match, TRBD1 (5 bases). This CDR3 comprises 15 residues. Germline V CDR1 and CDR2: SGHDT, YYEEEE. Deletions cut 3 bases from V and 0 bases from J, with 10 bases between. The CDR3 loop reads CASSSGGNSNQPQHF. The CDR3 coding sequence is TGTGCCAGCAGCTCCGGGGGAAATAGCAATCAGCCCCAGCATTTT.

The gene calls are TRBV10-2 and TRBJ1-5, with 8 bases lining up with TRBD1. Looked up from germline, CDR1 is WSHSY and CDR2 is SAAADI. The CDR3 spans 14 residues. The V gene end was trimmed by 5 bases and the J gene end by 6 bases; junction bases not matched to a gene: 6. CDR3 nucleotides: TGCGCCAGCAGTAAGACAGGGGACCTTCAGCCCCAGCATTTT. The encoded protein is CASSKTGDLQPQHF.

This sequence joins TRBV7-2 and TRBJ2-1, with D perhaps matching TRBD2 (6 bases). From germline, CDR1 is SGHTA and CDR2 FQGNSA. The V end was cut by 1 base, the J end by 3 bases, with 10 bases between. The CDR3 consists of 15 residues. CDR3 residues: CASSLGGIGYNEQFF. The CDR3 DNA is TGTGCCAGCAGCTTAGGCGGGATTGGCTACAATGAGCAGTTCTTC. The entire variable domain, with the rest obtained from reference TRBV7-2 and TRBJ2-1, is as follows: GAGVSQSPSNKVTEKGKDVELRCDPISGHTALYWYRQSLGQGLEFLIYFQGNSAPDKSGLPSDRFSAERTGGSVSTLTIQRTQQEDSAVYLCASSLGGIGYNEQFFGPGTRLTVL.

This chain links TRBV14 with TRBJ1-2; D uncertain. The CDR3 runs to 14 residues. Per the germline V gene, CDR1 is SGHDN and CDR2 is FVKESK. Trimming removed 0 bases from V and 10 bases from J, with 15 bases in between. CDR3 DNA: TGTGCCAGCAGCCAAGAACGGGGAGAATGGACCTACACCTTC. Residues: CASSQERGEWTYTF. Drawing the rest from reference TRBV14 and TRBJ1-2, the complete variable domain is EAGVTQFPSHSVIEKGQTVTLRCDPISGHDNLYWYRRVMGKEIKFLLHFVKESKQDESGMPNNRFLAERTGGTYSTLKVQPAELEDSGVYFCASSQERGEWTYTFGSGTRLTVV.

The CDR3 nucleotides are TGTGCCAGCAGCTTGGCTGCGACAGGACGGACTGAAGCTTTCTTT. Its translation is CASSLAATGRTEAFF. The chain couples TRBV5-6 to TRBJ1-1, with a tentative D call TRBD1 (6 bases). In germline, CDR1 is SGHDT, CDR2 YYEEEE. V was trimmed by 0 bases and J by 5 bases, leaving 14 bases between them. CDR3 length: 15 residues.

Only a few counts were recorded for this clone. This chain joins TRBV27 and TRBJ1-1; D unresolved. CDR3 length: 16 residues. Trimming cost V 0 bases and J 0 bases, with 11 bases left between them. Germline assignment: CDR1 MNHEY and CDR2 SMNVEV (reference sequence). Written as DNA, the CDR3 is TGTGCCAGCAGTTTATCACGGGGTGGGATGAACACTGAAGCTTTCTTT. Translating gives CASSLSRGGMNTEAFF.

The chain uses TRBV10-1 and TRBJ2-3; TRBD2 matches 10 bases. Looked up from germline, CDR1 is WNHNN and CDR2 is SYGVQD (reference sequence). The CDR3 extends over 16 amino acids. V trimming: 6 bases; J trimming: 2 bases; junction bases outside the gene matches: 8. The CDR3 spells CASSPAGGDITDTQYF. The CDR3 DNA reads TGCGCCAGCAGCCCAGCGGGAGGGGACATCACAGATACGCAGTATTTT.

The V and J genes are TRBV27 and TRBJ2-1, with 10 bases fitting TRBD2. This CDR3 has 16 amino acids. Trimming cost V 6 bases and J 4 bases; bases outside gene matches: 9. Per the germline V gene, CDR1 is MNHEY and CDR2 is SMNVEV (reference sequence). The CDR3 DNA is TGTGCCAGCAGAGATCTAGCGGGAGCTAATTACAATGAGCAGTTCTTC. Its translation is CASRDLAGANYNEQFF.

The chain couples TRBV15 to TRBJ2-2, with 8 positions matching TRBD1. V was clipped by 3 bases and J by 0 bases; unmatched bases: 0. CDR1 is LNHNV and CDR2 is YYDKDF in the germline V gene (reference sequence). The CDR3 spans 15 residues. Here the CDR3 reads CATSRDRANTGELFF. CDR3 sequence (DNA): TGTGCCACCAGCAGGGACAGGGCGAACACCGGGGAGCTGTTTTTT.